The 21 T cell receptor beta chains below all came from one sample that was sequenced in a study of blood T cells in healthy people across ages. Together with a sample-barcoded 5' primer, a J-beta primer mix was included in a second PCR lasting about 6 to 11 cycles. TCRdb reanalysed the 5' RACE reads using MiXCR and keeps one entry per CDR3 protein. This sample has 650,000 to 800,000 distinct CDR3 sequences, with under 45% found just once. The specimen sequenced was blood. These receptor sequences come from a man between 60 and 75 years old in good health.

A note on this clonotype: This may come from a read error, since a much larger clone is one base off. This rearrangement joins TRBV5-5 to TRBJ2-5, with 9 bases matching TRBD2. The CDR3 runs 14 residues. With V trimmed by 4 bases and J by 3 bases, 4 bases remained unmatched. In germline, CDR1 is SGHKS, CDR2 YYEKEE (reference sequence). The CDR3 DNA sequence: TGTGCCAGCAGCCCGGGACTAGCTAAAGAGACCCAGTACTTC. It specifies CASSPGLAKETQYF. Combining the CDR3 with reference TRBV5-5 and TRBJ2-5 gives the whole variable domain DAGVTQSPTHLIKTRGQQVTLRCSPISGHKSVSWYQQVLGQGPQFIFQYYEKEERGRGNFPDRFSARQFPNYSSELNVNALLLGDSALYLCASSPGLAKETQYFGPGTRLLVL.

The CDR3 here is CSVGGQSTYEQYF. Here the CDR3 DNA reads TGCAGCGTTGGGGGACAGAGTACCTACGAGCAGTACTTC. The rearrangement uses TRBV29-1 and TRBJ2-7; 7 nucleotides agree with TRBD1. The CDR3 extends over 13 amino acids. The germline V gene has CDR1 SQVTM and CDR2 ANQGSEA. The J segment lost 2 bases and the V segment lost 4 bases, leaving 5 bases of the junction unmatched.

This clonotype was seen only a few times. The chain combines TRBV4-1 with TRBJ1-1, with 7 bases aligning to TRBD1. The V segment lost 0 bases and the J segment 1 base; nucleotides outside the gene matches: 5. This CDR3 has 16 residues. The germline gives CDR1 MGHRA, CDR2 YSYEKL. The CDR3 DNA reads TGCGCCAGCAGCCAAGAAGGATGGACAGGGAACACTGAAGCTTTCTTT. Translating gives CASSQEGWTGNTEAFF.

Worth noting for this clonotype: This may come from a read error, since a much larger clone is one base off. The rearrangement links TRBV7-2 to TRBJ2-1; 7 bases agree with TRBD2. V lost 7 bases, J lost 6 bases, and 12 bases stayed unmatched. Germline CDR1 reads SGHTA; CDR2 reads FQGNSA. The CDR3 runs to 15 residues. The CDR3 protein is CASTEGGGPCNEQFF. The CDR3 DNA follows: TGTGCCAGCACCGAAGGCGGGGGACCGTGCAATGAGCAGTTCTTC.

This clonotype was seen more than once but under ten times. The V gene is TRBV20-1, the J gene TRBJ2-1; 15 nucleotides align to TRBD2. The CDR3 consists of 16 residues. In germline, CDR1 is DFQATT, CDR2 SNEGSKA (reference sequence). Trimming at V came to 6 bases and at J to 5 bases, leaving 8 bases not matched to a gene. The CDR3 here is CSAPGLAGGSDNEQFF. As DNA, the CDR3 is TGCAGTGCCCCGGGACTAGCGGGGGGTTCGGACAATGAGCAGTTCTTC.

V gene TRBV12-3 or TRBV12-4 combines with J gene TRBJ2-3; 9 nucleotides align to TRBD2. V was pared by 5 bases and J by 2 bases, with 14 bases of the junction left unmatched. There are 18 residues in the CDR3. DNA for the CDR3: TGTGCCAGCAGTCCCAGGACTAGCGACAGTATAAACACAGATACGCAGTATTTT. Translating it yields CASSPRTSDSINTDTQYF.

This clonotype was observed a handful of times. The chain joins TRBV7-9 to TRBJ2-7; no definite D call. Germline CDR1 reads SEHNR; CDR2 reads FQNEAQ (reference sequence). Trimming stripped 8 bases from V and 3 bases from J, with 14 bases between. This CDR3 has 13 residues. CDR3: CASSLQSHYEQYF. The CDR3 bases are TGTGCCAGCTCGCTACAGTCCCACTACGAGCAGTACTTC.

The chain recombines TRBV7-2 with TRBJ2-7; 7 positions match TRBD1. The end of the DNA aligns better with TRBJ2-5, so the J call may be wrong. The CDR3 spans 14 residues. CDR1 and CDR2 (germline): SGHTA, FQGNSA. CDR3 residues: CASSSNRGLETQYF. In nucleotides, the CDR3 is TGTGCCAGCAGTTCAAACAGGGGCCTAGAGACCCAGTACTTC.

The chain combines TRBV20-1 with TRBJ1-2; D not certain. Germline-derived CDR1 and CDR2 are DFQATT and SNEGSKA (reference sequence). This CDR3 contains 11 residues. The V gene lost 2 bases and the J gene lost 1 base, with 2 bases spanning the gap. The CDR3 is CSARFNYGYTF. CDR3 bases: TGCAGTGCTAGATTTAACTATGGCTACACCTTC.

CDR3 sequence (DNA): TGTGCCAGCAGCCCTAGACCGACCACCGAAGAGACCCAGTACTTC. It yields the protein CASSPRPTTEETQYF. This sequence joins TRBV7-8 and TRBJ2-5; D is uncertain. The CDR3 length is 15 residues. Looked up from germline, CDR1 is SGHVS and CDR2 is FQNEAQ. Trimming took 5 bases from V and 3 from J, leaving 16 bases between them. Variable domain in full (rest from reference TRBV7-8 and TRBJ2-5): GAGVSQSPRYKVAKRGQDVALRCDPISGHVSLFWYQQALGQGPEFLTYFQNEAQLDKSGLPSDRFFAERPEGSVSTLKIQRTQQEDSAVYLCASSPRPTTEETQYFGPGTRLLVL.

This clonotype was detected only once. This sequence joins TRBV10-3 and TRBJ2-5; TRBD2 might be the D (6 bases). CDR3 length equals 15 residues. Trimming left V 2 bases short and J 1 base short, with 11 bases between. Germline V CDR1 and CDR2: ENHRY, SYGVKD. The chain's CDR3 is CAISEAGGAQETQYF. The CDR3 bases are TGTGCCATCAGTGAGGCTGGAGGGGCCCAAGAGACCCAGTACTTC.

This clonotype was picked up a small number of times. The chain employs TRBV4-3 and TRBJ2-7; TRBD2 might be the D (5 bases). The CDR3 consists of 16 residues. Germline lookup yields CDR1 LGHNA and CDR2 YSLEER. The germline V and J ends were trimmed by 1 base and 0 bases, with 13 bases remaining between them. CDR3 sequence (DNA): TGCGCCAGCAGCCAAGGGGGAGCAACGAGCTCCTACGAGCAGTACTTC. Translation: CASSQGGATSSYEQYF.

The gene calls are TRBV18 and TRBJ2-1, with D possibly TRBD2 on 6 matching bases. Germline CDR1 reads KGHSH; CDR2 reads LQKENI. The CDR3 totals 17 residues. V lost 4 bases and J lost 1, with 17 bases in between. The CDR3 DNA reads as TGTGCCAGCTCACTGTACACGGACTATACTTCCTACAATGAGCAGTTCTTC. Amino acid sequence: CASSLYTDYTSYNEQFF.

This clonotype was recorded at least ten times. The chain carries TRBV20-1 and TRBJ1-5; D remains unclear. The CDR3 has 15 amino acids. CDR1 and CDR2 from the germline V gene are DFQATT and SNEGSKA (reference sequence). V dropped 3 bases and J dropped 1 base, with 13 bases sitting between them. The CDR3 spells CSARGSGNSNQPQHF. DNA for the CDR3: TGCAGTGCTAGGGGCTCCGGGAACAGCAATCAGCCCCAGCATTTT.

This clonotype was picked up a small number of times. The chain joins TRBV28 to TRBJ1-5, with D possibly being TRBD1 (6 bases). CDR1 and CDR2 (germline): MDHEN, SYDVKM. Deletions cut 8 bases from V and 0 bases from J, with 11 bases between. The CDR3 runs 14 residues. CDR3 bases: TGTGCCAGCCGTACAGGGCATAGCAATCAGCCCCAGCATTTT. Its translation is CASRTGHSNQPQHF.

The chain combines TRBV12-3 or TRBV12-4 with TRBJ2-1, with 7 bases lining up with TRBD1. After removal of 8 bases from V and 9 bases from J, the junction contained 7 bases not matched to a gene. This CDR3 comprises 12 residues. The CDR3 DNA is TGTGCCAGCCGCACAGGGGACAGTGAGCAGTTCTTC. Translation gives CASRTGDSEQFF.

This clonotype was seen a single time. J is TRBJ2-2 and V is TRBV29-1, with D unclear. The V gene lost 5 bases and the J gene lost 1 base, with 20 bases spanning the gap. The CDR3 runs to 17 residues. The germline gives CDR1 SQVTM, CDR2 ANQGSEA. The CDR3 DNA reads TGCAGCGTTATAAAAGATTCCGTGGATCTGAACACCGGGGAGCTGTTTTTT. It specifies CSVIKDSVDLNTGELFF.

The rearrangement joins TRBV20-1 to TRBJ2-3; 10 nucleotides agree with TRBD2. Germline V CDR1 and CDR2: DFQATT, SNEGSKA (reference sequence). The V gene end was trimmed by 6 bases and the J gene end by 4 bases; junction bases not matched to a gene: 7. The CDR3 length is 14 residues. The CDR3, as DNA: TGCAGTGCAGAGAGCGGGGGGGCCGCAGATACGCAGTATTTT. It translates to CSAESGGAADTQYF.

In its sample, this clonotype was seen many times. The chain links TRBV4-3 to TRBJ2-1, with no clear D. Trimming left V 5 bases short and J 10 bases short, with 3 bases between. The germline gives CDR1 LGHNA, CDR2 YSLEER. The CDR3 sequence is 9 residues long. This CDR3 reads CASSSEQFF. The DNA of the CDR3 is TGCGCCAGCAGCTCCGAGCAGTTCTTC.

This rearrangement joins TRBV20-1 to TRBJ1-1; D may be TRBD1 (5 bases). CDR1 DFQATT and CDR2 SNEGSKA come from the germline V gene (reference sequence). The CDR3 length is 13 residues. V lost 3 bases and J lost 3, with 11 bases in between. CDR3 sequence: CSARRDPYTEAFF. The CDR3 coding sequence is TGCAGTGCTAGGCGGGACCCCTACACTGAAGCTTTCTTT.

This clonotype was detected only once. The chain uses TRBV3-1 and TRBJ2-3; 13 nucleotides match TRBD2. CDR3 length: 18 residues. CDR1 is LGHDT, CDR2 YNNKEL, per germline (reference sequence). V lost 4 bases and J lost 9; bases outside the gene matches: 16. As DNA, the CDR3 is TGTGCCAGCAGCCCAGGACTAGCGGGGGACCTCACCTCAGGCACGCAGTATTTT. Protein product: CASSPGLAGDLTSGTQYF.